This T cell receptor beta chain is drawn from a study of CD8 T cells in ankylosing spondylitis. General study points: Disease-associated clones were reportedly significantly overrepresented in matched ankylosing spondylitis synovial fluid. Among TCR beta sequences, a motif of eight highly homologous variants appeared characteristic of ankylosing spondylitis blood. Disease-linked clones proved CD8+ and comparatively uncommon in peripheral blood.

The sample holds many counts of this clonotype. Its antigen is currently unknown. Germline V gene data show CDR1 as SGDLS and CDR2 as YYNGEE. Trimming removed 3 bases from V and 5 bases from J, with 3 bases in between. This CDR3 spans 11 amino acids. A quantitative 5'-RACE method, one with molecular barcodes, was used to make TCR beta libraries. TCRdb re-derived calls from the 5' RACE reads in MiXCR, one entry per CDR3 protein. The sample holds about 27,000 distinct CDR3 sequences, 7.9% seen once. This sequence joins TRBV9 and TRBJ2-1; D is unclear. The TCR comes from a male donor with ankylosing spondylitis or in good health (not recorded which). Sequencing was carried out using blood. The CDR3 loop is CASSGNNEQFF. CDR3 bases: TGTGCCAGCAGCGGAAACAATGAGCAGTTCTTC.